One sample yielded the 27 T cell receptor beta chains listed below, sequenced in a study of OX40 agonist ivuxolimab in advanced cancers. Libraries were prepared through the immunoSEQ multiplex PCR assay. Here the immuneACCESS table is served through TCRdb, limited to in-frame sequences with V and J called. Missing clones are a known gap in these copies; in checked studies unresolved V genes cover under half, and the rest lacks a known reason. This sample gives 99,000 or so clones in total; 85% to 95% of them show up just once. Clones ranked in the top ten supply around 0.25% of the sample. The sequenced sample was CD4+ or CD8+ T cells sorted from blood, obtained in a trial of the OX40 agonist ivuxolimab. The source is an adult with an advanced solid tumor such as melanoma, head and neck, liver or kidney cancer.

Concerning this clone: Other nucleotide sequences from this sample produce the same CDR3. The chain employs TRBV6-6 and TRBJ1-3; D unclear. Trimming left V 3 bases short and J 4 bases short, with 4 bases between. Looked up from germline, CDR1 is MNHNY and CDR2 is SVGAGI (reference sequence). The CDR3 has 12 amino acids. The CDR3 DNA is TGTGCCAGCAGTTATTCGGGAAACACCATATATTTT. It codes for CASSYSGNTIYF.

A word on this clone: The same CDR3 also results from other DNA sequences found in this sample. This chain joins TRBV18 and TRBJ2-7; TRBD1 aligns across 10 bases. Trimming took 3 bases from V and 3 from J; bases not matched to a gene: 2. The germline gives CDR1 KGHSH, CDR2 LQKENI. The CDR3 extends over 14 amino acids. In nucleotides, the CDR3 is TGTGCCAGCTCACCGGGGACAGGGGACTACGAGCAGTACTTC. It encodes CASSPGTGDYEQYF.

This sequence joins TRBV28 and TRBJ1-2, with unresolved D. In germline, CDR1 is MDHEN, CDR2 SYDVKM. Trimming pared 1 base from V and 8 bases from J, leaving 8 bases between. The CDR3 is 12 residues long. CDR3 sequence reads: CASSLSLGGYTF. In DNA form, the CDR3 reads TGTGCCAGCAGTTTATCACTTGGCGGCTACACCTTC.

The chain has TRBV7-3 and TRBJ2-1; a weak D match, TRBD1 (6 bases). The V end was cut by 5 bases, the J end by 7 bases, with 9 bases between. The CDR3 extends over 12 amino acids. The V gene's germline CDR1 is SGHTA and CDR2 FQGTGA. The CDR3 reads CASSPTGNEQFF. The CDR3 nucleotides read TGTGCCAGCAGCCCGACAGGAAATGAGCAGTTCTTC.

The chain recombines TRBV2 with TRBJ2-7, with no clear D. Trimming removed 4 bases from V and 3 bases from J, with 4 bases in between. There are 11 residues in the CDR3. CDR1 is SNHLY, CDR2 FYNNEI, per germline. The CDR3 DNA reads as TGTGCCAGCAGTGCGAACTACGAGCAGTACGTC. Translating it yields CASSANYEQYV.

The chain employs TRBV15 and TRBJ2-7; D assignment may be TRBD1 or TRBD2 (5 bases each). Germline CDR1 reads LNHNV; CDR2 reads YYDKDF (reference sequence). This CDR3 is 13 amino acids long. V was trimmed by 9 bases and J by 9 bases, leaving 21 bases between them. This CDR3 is CATSMAEGIGQYF. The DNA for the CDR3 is TGTGCCACTTCGATGGCTGAGGGGATCGGGCAGTACTTC.

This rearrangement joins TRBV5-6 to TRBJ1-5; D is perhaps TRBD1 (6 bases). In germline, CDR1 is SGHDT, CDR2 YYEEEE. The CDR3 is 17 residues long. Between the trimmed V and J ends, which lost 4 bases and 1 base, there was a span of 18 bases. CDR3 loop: CASSPRGLRGSNQPQHF. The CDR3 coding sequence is TGTGCCAGCAGCCCCCGGGGACTCAGGGGAAGCAATCAGCCCCAGCATTTT.

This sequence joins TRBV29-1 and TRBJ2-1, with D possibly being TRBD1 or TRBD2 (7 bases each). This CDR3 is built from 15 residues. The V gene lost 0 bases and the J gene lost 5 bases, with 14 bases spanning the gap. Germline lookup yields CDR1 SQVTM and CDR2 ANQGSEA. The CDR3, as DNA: TGCAGCGTTGAAGATCAGGGGGGGGCCCACAATGAGCAGTTCTTC. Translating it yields CSVEDQGGAHNEQFF.

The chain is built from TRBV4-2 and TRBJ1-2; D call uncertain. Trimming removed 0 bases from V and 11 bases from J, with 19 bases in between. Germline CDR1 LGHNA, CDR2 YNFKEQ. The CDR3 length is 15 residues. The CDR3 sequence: CASSQDPTDLSVYTF. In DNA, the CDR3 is TGTGCCAGCAGCCAAGACCCTACGGACCTCTCGGTTTACACCTTC.

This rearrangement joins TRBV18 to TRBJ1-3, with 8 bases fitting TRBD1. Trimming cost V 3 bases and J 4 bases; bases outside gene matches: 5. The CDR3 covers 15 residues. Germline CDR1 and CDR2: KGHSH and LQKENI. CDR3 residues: CASSPGQAPGNTIYF. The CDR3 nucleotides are TGTGCCAGCTCACCGGGACAGGCACCGGGAAACACCATATATTTT.

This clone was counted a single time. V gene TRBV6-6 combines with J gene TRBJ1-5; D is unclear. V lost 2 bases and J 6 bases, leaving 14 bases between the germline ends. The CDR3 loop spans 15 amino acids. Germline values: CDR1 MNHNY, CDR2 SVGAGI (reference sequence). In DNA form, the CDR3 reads TGTGCCAGCAGTTACGAAGGGAATTCGATTCAGCCCCAGCATTTT. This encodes CASSYEGNSIQPQHF.

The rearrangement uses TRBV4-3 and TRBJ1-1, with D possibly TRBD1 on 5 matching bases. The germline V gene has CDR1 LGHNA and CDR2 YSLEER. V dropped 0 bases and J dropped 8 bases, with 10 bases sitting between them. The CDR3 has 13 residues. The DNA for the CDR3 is TGCGCCAGCAGCCAAGATTGGGGACCCGAAGCTTTCTTT. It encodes CASSQDWGPEAFF.

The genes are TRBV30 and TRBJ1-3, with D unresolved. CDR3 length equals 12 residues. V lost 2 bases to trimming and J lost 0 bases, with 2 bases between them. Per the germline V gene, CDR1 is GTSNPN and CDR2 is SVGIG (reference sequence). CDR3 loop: CAWSLSGNTIYF. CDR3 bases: TGTGCCTGGAGTCTCTCTGGAAACACCATATATTTT. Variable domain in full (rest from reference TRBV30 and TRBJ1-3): SQTIHQWPATLVQPVGSPLSLECTVEGTSNPNLYWYRQAAGRGLQLLFYSVGIGQISSEVPQNLSASRPQDRQFILSSKKLLLSDSGFYLCAWSLSGNTIYFGEGSWLTVV.

The CDR3 reads CASSPVDTYSGANVLTF. The CDR3 nucleotides read TGTGCCAGCTCACCCGTCGATACATACTCTGGGGCCAACGTCCTGACTTTC. V and J are TRBV18 and TRBJ2-6; D call uncertain. The CDR3 runs to 17 residues. V was clipped by 3 bases and J by 0 bases, with 12 bases between them. Germline V CDR1 and CDR2: KGHSH, LQKENI. The full variable domain, in which reference TRBV18 and TRBJ2-6 provide the parts outside the CDR3, is NAGVMQNPRHLVRRRGQEARLRCSPMKGHSHVYWYRQLPEEGLKFMVYLQKENIIDESGMPKERFSAEFPKEGPSILRIQQVVRGDSAAYFCASSPVDTYSGANVLTFGAGSRLTVL.

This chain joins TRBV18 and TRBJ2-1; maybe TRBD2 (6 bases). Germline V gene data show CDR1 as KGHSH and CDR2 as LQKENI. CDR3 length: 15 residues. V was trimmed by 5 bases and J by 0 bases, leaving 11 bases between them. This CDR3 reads CASSASVSSYNEQFF. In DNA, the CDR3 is TGTGCCAGCTCAGCTAGCGTTAGCTCCTACAATGAGCAGTTCTTC.

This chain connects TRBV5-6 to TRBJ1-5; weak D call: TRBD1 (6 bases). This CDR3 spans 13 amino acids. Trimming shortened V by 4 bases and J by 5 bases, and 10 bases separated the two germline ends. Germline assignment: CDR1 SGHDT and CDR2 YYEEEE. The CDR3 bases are TGTGCCAGCAGCAAACACAGGGATCAGCCCCAGCATTTT. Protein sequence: CASSKHRDQPQHF.

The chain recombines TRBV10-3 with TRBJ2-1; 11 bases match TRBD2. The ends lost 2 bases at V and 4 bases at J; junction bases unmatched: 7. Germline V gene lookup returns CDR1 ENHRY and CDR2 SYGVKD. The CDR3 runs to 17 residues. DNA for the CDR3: TGTGCCATCAGTGAGCCTGGGCTAGCGGGGGGATACAATGAGCAGTTCTTC. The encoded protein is CAISEPGLAGGYNEQFF.

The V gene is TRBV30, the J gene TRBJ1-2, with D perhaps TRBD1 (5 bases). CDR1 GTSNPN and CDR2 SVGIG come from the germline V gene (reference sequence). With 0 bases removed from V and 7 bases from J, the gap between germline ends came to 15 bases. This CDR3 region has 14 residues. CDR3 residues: CAWSVRQQGLGYTF. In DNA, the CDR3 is TGTGCCTGGAGTGTACGACAGCAAGGCCTTGGCTACACCTTC.

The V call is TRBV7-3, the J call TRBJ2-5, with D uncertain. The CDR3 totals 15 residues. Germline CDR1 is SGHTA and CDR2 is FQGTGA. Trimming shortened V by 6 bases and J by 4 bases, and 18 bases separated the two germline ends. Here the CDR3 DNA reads TGTGCCAGCAGTCCCTTCGCTGCAGAAGGAGAGACCCAGTACTTC. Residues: CASSPFAAEGETQYF.

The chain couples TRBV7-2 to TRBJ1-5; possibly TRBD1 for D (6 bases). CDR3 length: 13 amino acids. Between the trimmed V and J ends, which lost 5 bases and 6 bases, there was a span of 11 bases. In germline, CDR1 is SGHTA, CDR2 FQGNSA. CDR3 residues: CASSRSRGQPQHF. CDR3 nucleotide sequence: TGTGCCAGCAGCCGAAGCAGGGGTCAGCCCCAGCATTTT. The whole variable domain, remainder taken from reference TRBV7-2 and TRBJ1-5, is GAGVSQSPSNKVTEKGKDVELRCDPISGHTALYWYRQSLGQGLEFLIYFQGNSAPDKSGLPSDRFSAERTGGSVSTLTIQRTQQEDSAVYLCASSRSRGQPQHFGDGTRLSIL.

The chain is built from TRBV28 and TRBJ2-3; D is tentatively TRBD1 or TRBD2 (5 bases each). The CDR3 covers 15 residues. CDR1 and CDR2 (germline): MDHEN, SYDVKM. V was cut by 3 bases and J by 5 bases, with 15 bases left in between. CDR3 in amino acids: CASSLPGRAGDTQYF. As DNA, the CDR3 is TGTGCCAGCAGTTTGCCTGGCAGGGCGGGAGATACGCAGTATTTT.

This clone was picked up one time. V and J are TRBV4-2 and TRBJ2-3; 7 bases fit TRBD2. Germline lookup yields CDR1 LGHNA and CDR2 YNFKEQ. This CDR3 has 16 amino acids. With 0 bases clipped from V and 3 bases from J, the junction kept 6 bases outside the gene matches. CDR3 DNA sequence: TGTGCCAGCAGCCAAGATGGGGCGGGAGATACAGATACGCAGTATTTT. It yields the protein CASSQDGAGDTDTQYF.

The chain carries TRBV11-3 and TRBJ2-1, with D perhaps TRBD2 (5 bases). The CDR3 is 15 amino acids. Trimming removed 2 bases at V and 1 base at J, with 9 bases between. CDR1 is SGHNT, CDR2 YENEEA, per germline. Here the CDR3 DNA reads TGTGCCAGCAGCTTAAGCGGCCCTTCCTACAATGAGCAGTTCTTC. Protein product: CASSLSGPSYNEQFF.

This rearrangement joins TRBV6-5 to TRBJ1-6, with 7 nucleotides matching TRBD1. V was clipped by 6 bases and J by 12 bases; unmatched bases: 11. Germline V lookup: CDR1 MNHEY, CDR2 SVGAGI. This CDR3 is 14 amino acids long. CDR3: CASRFRTGVLPLHF. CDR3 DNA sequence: TGTGCCAGCAGGTTCCGGACAGGCGTCCTACCCCTCCACTTT.

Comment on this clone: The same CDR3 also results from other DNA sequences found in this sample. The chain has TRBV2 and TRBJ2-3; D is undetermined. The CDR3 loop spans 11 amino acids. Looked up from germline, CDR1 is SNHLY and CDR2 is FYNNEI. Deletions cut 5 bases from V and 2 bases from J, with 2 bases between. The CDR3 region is CASSNTDTQYF. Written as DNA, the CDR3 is TGTGCCAGCAGTAACACAGATACGCAGTATTTT.

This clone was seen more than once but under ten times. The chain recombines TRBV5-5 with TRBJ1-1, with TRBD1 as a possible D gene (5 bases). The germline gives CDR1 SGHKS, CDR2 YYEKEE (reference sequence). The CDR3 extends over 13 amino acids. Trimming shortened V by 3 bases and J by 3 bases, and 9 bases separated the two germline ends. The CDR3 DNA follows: TGTGCCAGCAGCTCGGGGCCGGACACTGAAGCTTTCTTT. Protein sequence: CASSSGPDTEAFF.

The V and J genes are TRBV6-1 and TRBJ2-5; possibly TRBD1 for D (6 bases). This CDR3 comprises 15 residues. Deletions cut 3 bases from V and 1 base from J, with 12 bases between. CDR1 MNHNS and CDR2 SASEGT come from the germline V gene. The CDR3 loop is CASSEYTGPQETQYF. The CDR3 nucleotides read TGTGCCAGCAGTGAGTACACAGGGCCCCAAGAGACCCAGTACTTC.